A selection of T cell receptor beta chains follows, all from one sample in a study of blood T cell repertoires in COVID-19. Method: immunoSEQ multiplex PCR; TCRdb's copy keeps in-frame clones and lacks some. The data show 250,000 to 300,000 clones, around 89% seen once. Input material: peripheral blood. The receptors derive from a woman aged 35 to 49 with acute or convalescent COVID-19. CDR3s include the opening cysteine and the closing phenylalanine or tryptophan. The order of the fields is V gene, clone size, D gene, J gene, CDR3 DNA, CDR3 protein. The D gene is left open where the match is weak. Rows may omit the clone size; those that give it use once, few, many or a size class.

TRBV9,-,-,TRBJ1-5,TGTGCCAGCAGCGTGGTACCTCCTACAGGTCAGCCCCAGCATTTT,CASSVVPPTGQPQHF
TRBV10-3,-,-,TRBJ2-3,TGTGCCATCAGTAGAGACGGGACTAGCACAGATACGCAGTATTTT,CAISRDGTSTDTQYF
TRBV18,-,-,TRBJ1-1,TGTGCCAGCTCACCACAACAGGGTGGTAACACTGAAGCTTTCTTT,CASSPQQGGNTEAFF
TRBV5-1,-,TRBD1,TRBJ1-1,TGCGCCAGCAGCTGGACAGGGGGCAGAACTGAAGCTTTCTTT,CASSWTGGRTEAFF
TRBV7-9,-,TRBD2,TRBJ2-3,TGTGCCAGCAGCCCCGGGACTAGTCCGGATACGCAGTATTTT,CASSPGTSPDTQYF
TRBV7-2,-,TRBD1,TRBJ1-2,TGTGCCAGCAGCTTAAGGGTTGGACAGGGGCCCTCAGTAAATGGCTACACCTTC,CASSLRVGQGPSVNGYTF
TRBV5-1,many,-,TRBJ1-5,TGCGCCAGCAGGGAAGGGGAGGGCCAGCCCCAGCATTTT,CASREGEGQPQHF
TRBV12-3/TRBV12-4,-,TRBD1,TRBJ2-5,TGTGCCAGCAGTTTAAACAGGGGGGAGACCCAGTACTTC,CASSLNRGETQYF
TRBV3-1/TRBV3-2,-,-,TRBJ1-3,TGTGCCAGCAGTGGGGACGGGGGCTCTGGAAACACCATATATTTT,CASSGDGGSGNTIYF
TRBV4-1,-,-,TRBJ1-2,TGCGCCAGCAGCCAAGAATTCGCCGTCCGAGACTATGGCTACACCTTC,CASSQEFAVRDYGYTF
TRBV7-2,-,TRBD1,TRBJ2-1,TGTGCCAGCAGCTACGGACAGGGGGCAGACAATGAGCAGTTCTTC,CASSYGQGADNEQFF
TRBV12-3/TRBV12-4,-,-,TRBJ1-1,TGTGCCAGCACCTCGGGTTACACTGAAGCTTTCTTT,CASTSGYTEAFF
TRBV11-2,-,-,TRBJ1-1,TGTGCCAGCAGCTCGCGGGGCCAGGGATCCACTGAAGCTTTCTTT,CASSSRGQGSTEAFF
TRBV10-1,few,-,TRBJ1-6,TGCGCCAGCAGTGCCACCCCGGGACTCCCTCATGTTAATTCACCCCTCCACTTT,CASSATPGLPHVNSPLHF
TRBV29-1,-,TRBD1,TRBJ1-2,TGCAGCGTTGGACAGGGAGAGGACTATGGCTACACCTTC,CSVGQGEDYGYTF
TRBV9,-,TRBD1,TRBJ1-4,TGTGCCAGCAGCGTAGAGGGCCGGCAGGGGGTCCGTGAAAAACTGTTTTTT,CASSVEGRQGVREKLFF